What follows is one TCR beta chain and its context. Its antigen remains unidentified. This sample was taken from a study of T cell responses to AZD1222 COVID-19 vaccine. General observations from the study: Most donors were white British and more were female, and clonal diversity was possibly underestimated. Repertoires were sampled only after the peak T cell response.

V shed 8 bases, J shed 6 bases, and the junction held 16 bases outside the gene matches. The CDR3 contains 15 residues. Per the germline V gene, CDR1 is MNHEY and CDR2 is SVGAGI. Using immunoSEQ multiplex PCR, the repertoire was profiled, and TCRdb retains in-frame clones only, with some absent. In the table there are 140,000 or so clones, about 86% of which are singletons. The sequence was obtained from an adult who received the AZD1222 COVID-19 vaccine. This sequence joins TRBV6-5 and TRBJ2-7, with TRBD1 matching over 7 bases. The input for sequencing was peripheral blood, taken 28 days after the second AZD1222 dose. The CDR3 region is CASDLRDSLWSEQYF. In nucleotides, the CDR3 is TGTGCCAGCGACCTCCGGGACAGCCTATGGAGCGAGCAGTACTTC.